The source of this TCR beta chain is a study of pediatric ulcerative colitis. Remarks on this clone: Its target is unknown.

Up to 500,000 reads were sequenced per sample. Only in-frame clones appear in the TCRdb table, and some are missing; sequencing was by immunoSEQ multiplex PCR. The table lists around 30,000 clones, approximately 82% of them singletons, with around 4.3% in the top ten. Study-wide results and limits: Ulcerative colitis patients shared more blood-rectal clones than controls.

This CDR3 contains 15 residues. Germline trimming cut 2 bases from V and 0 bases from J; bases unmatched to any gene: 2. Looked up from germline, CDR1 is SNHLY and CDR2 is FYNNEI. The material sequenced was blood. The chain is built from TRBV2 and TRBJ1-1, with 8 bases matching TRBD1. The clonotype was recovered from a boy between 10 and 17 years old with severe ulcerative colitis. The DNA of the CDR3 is TGTGCCAGCAGTGAAAGACAGGGGCTGAACACTGAAGCTTTCTTT. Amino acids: CASSERQGLNTEAFF. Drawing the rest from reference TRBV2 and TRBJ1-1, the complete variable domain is EPEVTQTPSHQVTQMGQEVILRCVPISNHLYFYWYRQILGQKVEFLVSFYNNEISEKSEIFDDQFSVERPDGSNFTLKIRSTKLEDSAMYFCASSERQGLNTEAFFGQGTRLTVV.